These T cell receptor beta chains were read from a single sample in a study of T cell responses to AZD1222 COVID-19 vaccine. The repertoire was sequenced with immunoSEQ multiplex PCR; TCRdb's copy has only in-frame clones and lacks some. The data hold 150,000 to 200,000 clones, with 90% observed a single time. The specimen comprised peripheral blood, sampled on day 0 of AZD1222 vaccination. These receptors were obtained from an adult in good health. Each CDR3 is given with its conserved first and last residue.

len: 15; v_gene: TRBV19; j_gene: TRBJ2-3; CDR3aa: CASSPRLAVTDTQYF
len: 21; v_gene: TRBV10-1; j_gene: TRBJ1-5; CDR3aa: CASSESRQDRRTDDINQPQHF
len: 16; v_gene: TRBV7-3; j_gene: TRBJ2-7; CDR3aa: CASSLNPGGGPYEQYF
len: 16; v_gene: TRBV7-9; j_gene: TRBJ1-6; CDR3aa: CASSQGSGGRNSPLHF
len: 14; v_gene: TRBV3-1/TRBV3-2; j_gene: TRBJ1-2; CDR3aa: CASSRLDNNYGYTF
len: 17; v_gene: TRBV7-2; j_gene: TRBJ1-5; CDR3aa: CASSSVLRGLGNQPQHF
len: 13; v_gene: TRBV7-2; j_gene: TRBJ2-7; CDR3aa: CASRPPDLHEQYF
len: 15; v_gene: TRBV20-1; j_gene: TRBJ2-7; CDR3aa: CSASVPGTSGNEQYF
len: 16; v_gene: TRBV18; j_gene: TRBJ2-3; CDR3aa: CASSPLGGGRTDTQYF
len: 15; v_gene: TRBV6-5; j_gene: TRBJ1-6; CDR3aa: CASSYSGQGTAPLHF